This passage covers 24 T cell receptor beta chains from one sample sequenced in a study of regulatory T cells in long-lasting Graves disease. For TCR beta, libraries came from iRepertoire HTBI primers and Arm-PCR of CDR3 regions. TCRdb called the multiplex PCR reads again in MiXCR, with one record for every CDR3 protein. This table has roughly 700,000 distinct CDR3 sequences, around 30% appearing once. As to time point: persistent/refractory GD, antithyroid drugs over 5 years with positive TRAb. Extracted RNA from PBMCs served as the source of the TCR library. Sample: peripheral blood mononuclear cells (PBMCs), taken when the disease was refractory, from a patient treated with antithyroid drugs. These receptors came from a female donor with Graves disease.

Ten or more counts support this clonotype. This rearrangement joins TRBV28 to TRBJ1-1; D is uncertain. The germline V gene encodes CDR1 MDHEN and CDR2 SYDVKM. The CDR3 runs to 12 residues. With 2 bases removed from V and 3 bases from J, the gap between germline ends came to 4 bases. CDR3 sequence (DNA): TGTGCCAGCAGTTTAGACCACACTGAAGCTTTCTTT. Encoded protein: CASSLDHTEAFF.

This clonotype was found a few times. V gene TRBV20-1 combines with J gene TRBJ2-4; D ambiguous. The CDR3 is 14 amino acids. V dropped 6 bases and J dropped 7 bases, with 19 bases sitting between them. The germline V gene encodes CDR1 DFQATT and CDR2 SNEGSKA (reference sequence). CDR3 sequence reads: CSASRAGSGNIQYF. For the CDR3, the DNA is TGCAGTGCCTCAAGAGCAGGTTCTGGGAACATTCAGTACTTC.

This clonotype has just a few counts. The chain combines TRBV6-2 or TRBV6-3 with TRBJ1-6; 9 bases match TRBD1. Per germline, CDR1 MNHEY and CDR2 SVGEGT. There are 16 residues in the CDR3. V lost 5 bases and J lost 10; bases outside the gene matches: 12. The CDR3 loop reads CASSEEPGQGPSPLHF. The CDR3 DNA reads as TGTGCCAGCAGTGAAGAGCCGGGACAGGGTCCCTCACCCCTCCACTTT.

The table lists this clonotype with a few counts. This chain uses TRBV5-1 with TRBJ1-3; 8 nucleotides match TRBD1. Germline lookup yields CDR1 SGHRS and CDR2 YFSETQ. V dropped 0 bases and J dropped 8; count of bases not matched to a gene: 7. This CDR3 is 15 amino acids long. The CDR3 reads CASSLGGTGSHTIYF. In nucleotides, the CDR3 is TGCGCCAGCAGCTTGGGAGGGACAGGCAGCCACACCATATATTTT.

The chain employs TRBV19 and TRBJ1-1, with 8 positions matching TRBD1. This CDR3 has 16 residues. CDR1 and CDR2 from the germline V gene are LNHDA and SQIVND (reference sequence). J lost 0 bases, V lost 6 bases, and 9 bases had no gene match. CDR3 in amino acids: CASRPNRGGMNTEAFF. DNA of the CDR3: TGTGCCAGTAGGCCAAACAGGGGGGGAATGAACACTGAAGCTTTCTTT.

The chain links TRBV2 to TRBJ2-6; D perhaps matches TRBD1 (7 bases). Germline V gives CDR1 SNHLY, CDR2 FYNNEI. V was clipped by 7 bases and J by 0 bases, with 13 bases between them. The CDR3 runs to 16 residues. CDR3 coding DNA: TGTGCCAGCACGGTGCAGGGGGGCTCTGGGGCCAACGTCCTGACTTTC. This encodes CASTVQGGSGANVLTF.

The J gene is TRBJ1-6, the V gene TRBV20-1; D gene uncertain. The CDR3 runs to 16 residues. V gave up 5 bases and J gave up 0 bases, with 14 bases separating them. Germline V gene lookup returns CDR1 DFQATT and CDR2 SNEGSKA (reference sequence). The CDR3 region is CSAGMVGSSYNSPLHF. CDR3 bases: TGCAGTGCTGGCATGGTGGGGAGCTCCTATAATTCACCCCTCCACTTT.

This chain links TRBV4-1 with TRBJ2-7; D perhaps matches TRBD1 (5 bases). Trimming took off 0 bases at V and 3 bases at J, with 12 bases between the two ends. From germline, CDR1 is MGHRA and CDR2 YSYEKL. The CDR3 contains 15 residues. The CDR3 sequence: CASSQDSLGVYEQYF. As DNA, the CDR3 is TGCGCCAGCAGCCAAGATAGCCTAGGGGTCTACGAGCAGTACTTC.

There are a few counts of this clonotype. The chain carries TRBV4-1 and TRBJ1-2, with 7 bases that match TRBD1. The CDR3 is 11 amino acids. The germline V gene encodes CDR1 MGHRA and CDR2 YSYEKL. The ends lost 5 bases at V and 12 bases at J; junction bases unmatched: 6. For the CDR3, the DNA is TGCGCCAGCAGCGCTCAAGGGGGCCACACCTTC. Its translation: CASSAQGGHTF.

This sequence joins TRBV7-9 and TRBJ2-7; 10 nucleotides match TRBD2. Trimming removed 6 bases from V and 5 bases from J; junction bases left unmatched: 13. The germline CDR1 and CDR2 sequences are SEHNR and FQNEAQ (reference sequence). This CDR3 spans 16 amino acids. For the CDR3, the DNA is TGTGCCAGCAGTATAGTACGGGCTAGCGGGAGAGACGAGCAGTACTTC. Its protein is CASSIVRASGRDEQYF. Full variable domain (remainder filled in from reference TRBV7-9 and TRBJ2-7): DTGVSQNPRHKITKRGQNVTFRCDPISEHNRLYWYRQTLGQGPEFLTYFQNEAQLEKSRLLSDRFSAERPKGSFSTLEIQRTEQGDSAMYLCASSIVRASGRDEQYFGPGTRLTVT.

This clonotype came up many times. The chain joins TRBV28 to TRBJ2-7, with TRBD2 identical over 7 bases. With V trimmed by 3 bases and J by 6 bases, 11 bases remained unmatched. CDR1 is MDHEN and CDR2 is SYDVKM in the germline V gene. The CDR3 loop spans 15 amino acids. The CDR3 bases are TGTGCCAGCAGTTTCCGTAGGTGGGGGGGTGGCGAGCAGTACTTC. Its translation is CASSFRRWGGGEQYF.

This clonotype was recorded many times. The chain uses TRBV6-5 and TRBJ2-5, with 8 bases that match TRBD2. Per the germline V gene, CDR1 is MNHEY and CDR2 is SVGAGI. CDR3 size: 14 residues. V gave up 2 bases and J gave up 4 bases; unmatched junction bases: 3. The CDR3: CASSYGLAGETQYF. The CDR3 coding sequence is TGTGCCAGCAGTTACGGGCTAGCGGGAGAGACCCAGTACTTC.

This clonotype was detected many times. An end of the junction does not agree with germline; a read error may underlie this. This chain connects TRBV10-2 to TRBJ1-2, with D maybe TRBD1 (6 bases). CDR1 is WSHSY, CDR2 SAAADI, per germline. CDR3 length: 11 amino acids. The CDR3 nucleotides read TGTGCCAGCCAGGGGAACTATGGCTACACCTTC. Protein sequence: CASQGNYGYTF.

This chain links TRBV7-2 with TRBJ1-1; 8 nucleotides match TRBD1. V was pared by 2 bases and J by 5 bases, with 7 bases of the junction left unmatched. The CDR3 extends over 15 amino acids. CDR1 is SGHTA, CDR2 FQGNSA, per germline. As DNA, the CDR3 is TGTGCCAGCAGCTTACTTGGGACAGGTATAACTGAAGCTTTCTTT. It yields the protein CASSLLGTGITEAFF.

This clonotype has just a few counts. This chain uses TRBV5-5 with TRBJ1-2; weak D call: TRBD1 (5 bases). The germline V gene encodes CDR1 SGHKS and CDR2 YYEKEE (reference sequence). The CDR3 has 15 residues. The ends were cut back, 3 bases at V and 7 bases at J, with 19 bases in the middle. The DNA for the CDR3 is TGTGCCAGCAGCTATACTCCGGCCCGGGACGGTGGCTACACCTTC. It is translated as CASSYTPARDGGYTF.

The J gene is TRBJ2-1, the V gene TRBV2, with 7 bases fitting TRBD1. The CDR3 spans 11 residues. Germline V lookup: CDR1 SNHLY, CDR2 FYNNEI. The junction had 2 bases not matched to a gene; V was cut back by 6 bases and J by 9 bases. This CDR3 is CASRKGAEQFF. DNA for the CDR3: TGTGCCAGCAGGAAGGGGGCTGAGCAGTTCTTC.

A single count supports this clonotype. The CDR3 end shows no conserved phenylalanine or tryptophan, and so a read error is likely. This chain links TRBV6-1 with TRBJ1-6; no clear D gene. The CDR3 consists of 15 residues. Germline V gives CDR1 MNHNS, CDR2 SASEGT. V shed 6 bases and J shed 0 bases, with 9 bases lying between them. For the CDR3, the DNA is TGTGCCAGCAGCGAGGGCGACTCCTATAATTCACCCCTCCACCTT. Translated: CASSEGDSYNSPLHL.

This clonotype has just a few counts. The chain combines TRBV20-1 with TRBJ1-3; 7 positions agree with TRBD1. V lost 0 bases and J lost 2; bases outside the gene matches: 4. Germline CDR1 and CDR2: DFQATT and SNEGSKA (reference sequence). CDR3 size: 15 residues. CDR3 in DNA: TGCAGTGCTAGAGACCCCAGGGGGGCTGGAAACACCATATATTTT. Amino acids: CSARDPRGAGNTIYF.

V usage is TRBV7-9 and J usage is TRBJ2-7; tentative D call: TRBD2 (7 bases). Germline-derived CDR1 and CDR2 are SEHNR and FQNEAQ (reference sequence). V lost 5 bases and J 5 bases, leaving 19 bases between the germline ends. This CDR3 is 15 amino acids long. The CDR3 nucleotides are TGTGCCAGCAGCCCCCATGGGGGGGGCGGCGACGAGCAGTACTTC. Its translation: CASSPHGGGGDEQYF.

This clonotype was observed a handful of times. CDR3 sequence reads: CASTRTGVQPQHF. The CDR3 coding sequence is TGTGCCAGCACCCGGACAGGGGTGCAGCCCCAGCATTTT. The genes are TRBV28 and TRBJ1-5; the match to TRBD1 covers 9 bases. The CDR3 runs to 13 residues. The V gene end was trimmed by 7 bases and the J gene end by 7 bases; junction bases not matched to a gene: 5. Germline CDR1 is MDHEN and CDR2 is SYDVKM.

This clonotype appeared many times. The chain employs TRBV6-5 and TRBJ2-7, with 7 bases that match TRBD1. Germline V gives CDR1 MNHEY, CDR2 SVGAGI. With 1 base clipped from V and 4 bases from J, the junction kept 1 base outside the gene matches. The CDR3 is 13 amino acids. Here the CDR3 reads CASSYLQGYEQYF. The CDR3 DNA follows: TGTGCCAGCAGTTACTTACAGGGGTACGAGCAGTACTTC.

V and J are TRBV10-3 and TRBJ1-1; TRBD1 matches 7 bases. V shed 0 bases and J 0 bases; nucleotides not matched to a gene: 1. This CDR3 comprises 15 residues. Germline CDR1 and CDR2: ENHRY and SYGVKD. In DNA, the CDR3 is TGTGCCATCAGTGAGTCGGGACAGATGAACACTGAAGCTTTCTTT. It encodes CAISESGQMNTEAFF.

The chain is built from TRBV12-3 or TRBV12-4 and TRBJ1-2; weak D call: TRBD1 (5 bases). The CDR3 totals 12 residues. The V end was cut by 7 bases, the J end by 7 bases, with 13 bases between. The CDR3 DNA reads as TGTGCCAGCACTCTGAGCGGGGGTGGCTACACCTTC. The encoded protein is CASTLSGGGYTF.

The chain couples TRBV5-1 to TRBJ2-5; D gene uncertain. Trimming left V 0 bases short and J 2 bases short, with 8 bases between. Germline V gene data show CDR1 as SGHRS and CDR2 as YFSETQ. CDR3 size: 14 residues. The CDR3 DNA reads as TGCGCCAGCAGCTTGGTTTTCAGACAAGAGACCCAGTACTTC. Amino acid sequence: CASSLVFRQETQYF.